The 26 T cell receptor beta chains listed next were all sequenced from one sample in a study of T cells expressing NK-cell markers. From the 5' RACE reads, TCRdb lists one entry per CDR3 protein and no DNA. The listing records 400,000 to 500,000 distinct CDR3 sequences. Sequences were obtained from blood T cells: a sorted CD56 or NKG2C T cell subset, CD4+ or CD8+ T cells, or bulk PBMC T cells (not recorded which). These receptors originate from a woman between 18 and 75 years old in good health.

This chain uses TRBV4-1 with TRBJ2-7; absent DNA, TCRdb's TRBD1 call cannot be checked. The CDR3 is 16 amino acids. The germline gives CDR1 MGHRA, CDR2 YSYEKL. CDR3 residues: CASSLLQGGSVYEQYF.

CDR3 in amino acids: CASSQDGGRGTYNEQFF. This chain links TRBV4-3 with TRBJ2-1; TCRdb indicates TRBD2, and absent DNA this call remains unverified. Germline V gives CDR1 LGHNA, CDR2 YSLEER. This CDR3 has 17 residues.

The CDR3: CARGLRTGELFF. The chain is built from TRBV19 and TRBJ2-2; the TCRdb call, TRBD2, lacks DNA for checking. From germline, CDR1 is LNHDA and CDR2 SQIVND (reference sequence). The CDR3 loop spans 12 amino acids.

The chain joins TRBV6-2 or TRBV6-3 to TRBJ1-1. This CDR3 is built from 11 residues. The germline gives CDR1 MNHEY, CDR2 SVGEGT. The CDR3 sequence: CASVGNTEAFF.

The gene calls are TRBV4-3 and TRBJ2-5; the TCRdb call, TRBD1, lacks DNA for checking. CDR3 length: 15 residues. Germline V gives CDR1 LGHNA, CDR2 YSLEER. The CDR3: CASSQTSRGQETQYF.

V is TRBV28 and J is TRBJ1-3; TCRdb proposes TRBD1, but this gene call is untestable without DNA. This CDR3 is 15 amino acids long. CDR1 is MDHEN and CDR2 is SYDVKM in the germline V gene. The CDR3: CASLSWGQGGNTVYF.

The chain employs TRBV6-5 and TRBJ1-5. The CDR3 is made up of 15 amino acids. In germline, CDR1 is MNHEY, CDR2 SVGAGI. CDR3 sequence: CASSYFAYSNQPQHF.

This chain uses TRBV7-9 with TRBJ1-2. Looked up from germline, CDR1 is SEHNR and CDR2 is FQNEAQ (reference sequence). The CDR3 extends over 15 amino acids. The CDR3: CASSRLRTEIDGYTF. Full variable domain (missing parts from reference TRBV7-9 and TRBJ1-2): DTGVSQNPRHKITKRGQNVTFRCDPISEHNRLYWYRQTLGQGPEFLTYFQNEAQLEKSRLLSDRFSAERPKGSFSTLEIQRTEQGDSAMYLCASSRLRTEIDGYTFGSGTRLTVV.

V usage is TRBV6-1 and J usage is TRBJ2-3; TCRdb returns TRBD2, unconfirmable since there is no DNA. The germline gives CDR1 MNHNS, CDR2 SASEGT. The CDR3 loop spans 13 amino acids. The CDR3 sequence is CASSRWTEDTQYF.

V is TRBV20-1 and J is TRBJ2-1. Per germline, CDR1 DFQATT and CDR2 SNEGSKA (reference sequence). The CDR3 runs to 16 residues. CDR3: CSAPPIEGDASTEQFF.

This rearrangement joins TRBV11-2 to TRBJ2-3; the D call from TCRdb, TRBD2, cannot be confirmed without DNA. This CDR3 comprises 20 residues. Germline loops: CDR1 SGHAT, CDR2 FQNNGV. The CDR3 here is CASSSLDRETSAFGTDTQYF.

The chain joins TRBV7-6 to TRBJ1-1; TCRdb's assignment of TRBD1 cannot be checked, as there is no DNA. The CDR3 totals 18 residues. The V gene's germline CDR1 is SGHVS and CDR2 FNYEAQ. This CDR3 reads CASSFYTPKEGSALVAFF.

The CDR3 here is CASSLNDVRWETQYF. V and J are TRBV5-5 and TRBJ2-5. This CDR3 spans 15 amino acids. Germline V gene sequence: CDR1 SGHKS, CDR2 YYEKEE (reference sequence).

The V and J genes are TRBV18 and TRBJ2-7. The CDR3 is 14 residues long. From germline, CDR1 is KGHSH and CDR2 LQKENI. Here the CDR3 reads CASSPSAGSDEQYF.

The chain employs TRBV11-2 and TRBJ2-5; checking the TCRdb D call of TRBD1 is not possible without DNA. The CDR3 contains 14 residues. Looked up from germline, CDR1 is SGHAT and CDR2 is FQNNGV. The CDR3 sequence: CASSRSWGGETQYF. Supplemented by reference TRBV11-2 and TRBJ2-5, the full variable domain reads EAGVAQSPRYKIIEKRQSVAFWCNPISGHATLYWYQQILGQGPKLLIQFQNNGVVDDSQLPKDRFSAERLKGVDSTLKIQPAKLEDSAVYLCASSRSWGGETQYFGPGTRLLVL.

The J gene is TRBJ2-5, the V gene TRBV20-1; with no DNA, the TCRdb D assignment of TRBD1 cannot be verified. The CDR3 runs 13 residues. Germline V gene data show CDR1 as DFQATT and CDR2 as SNEGSKA (reference sequence). This CDR3 is CSATGTDQETQYF.

The V and J genes are TRBV15 and TRBJ1-6. The CDR3 length is 15 residues. CDR1 LNHNV and CDR2 YYDKDF come from the germline V gene (reference sequence). Here the CDR3 reads CATSRDPEGNSPLHF.

The chain carries TRBV4-3 and TRBJ1-2. The CDR3 is 16 residues long. Germline lookup yields CDR1 LGHNA and CDR2 YSLEER. CDR3 sequence: CASSQEETTGRGGYTF.

V gene TRBV29-1 combines with J gene TRBJ1-4. Germline CDR1 and CDR2: SQVTM and ANQGSEA. The CDR3 consists of 12 residues. CDR3 protein: CSVAGGNEKLFF.

This chain uses TRBV6-5 with TRBJ2-5. CDR3 size: 13 residues. The germline CDR1 and CDR2 sequences are MNHEY and SVGAGI. The CDR3: CASSYSLTETQYF.

The gene calls are TRBV18 and TRBJ1-6; without DNA, the TCRdb call of TRBD1 cannot be checked. Germline CDR1 is KGHSH and CDR2 is LQKENI. The CDR3 runs 17 residues. CDR3 protein: CASTPTPASSYNSPLHF.

The V call is TRBV7-2, the J call TRBJ2-3; TCRdb's D call of TRBD2 is untestable without DNA. The germline V gene has CDR1 SGHTA and CDR2 FQGNSA. The CDR3 is made up of 16 amino acids. CDR3 in amino acids: CASSFQHSGGADTQYF.

The chain couples TRBV3-1 to TRBJ2-1; absent DNA, TCRdb's TRBD2 call cannot be checked. The CDR3 is 13 amino acids. CDR1 and CDR2 (germline): LGHDT, YNNKEL (reference sequence). The CDR3 loop is CASSREGGNEQFF.

The chain carries TRBV15 and TRBJ1-4; TCRdb designates TRBD1, a call that cannot be tested without DNA. Per germline, CDR1 LNHNV and CDR2 YYDKDF (reference sequence). The CDR3 runs to 16 residues. The CDR3: CATSRSRGRGNEKLFF. The whole variable domain, filled in from reference TRBV15 and TRBJ1-4, reads DAMVIQNPRYQVTQFGKPVTLSCSQTLNHNVMYWYQQKSSQAPKLLFHYYDKDFNNEADTPDNFQSRRPNTSFCFLDIRSPGLGDTAMYLCATSRSRGRGNEKLFFGSGTQLSVL.

The chain joins TRBV30 to TRBJ2-3; the TCRdb D gene call, TRBD2, has no DNA to confirm it. In germline, CDR1 is GTSNPN, CDR2 SVGIG (reference sequence). The CDR3 covers 16 residues. CDR3 sequence reads: CAWSPGLAGGRDTQYF.

V usage is TRBV6-5 and J usage is TRBJ2-7; checking the TCRdb D call of TRBD1 is not possible without DNA. The CDR3 sequence is 14 residues long. Germline V gives CDR1 MNHEY, CDR2 SVGAGI. CDR3 protein: CASSYGSGWYEQYF.